These T cell receptor beta chains were read from a single sample in a study of early T cells in non-severe SARS-CoV-2 infection. TCRdb re-called the 5' RACE reads through MiXCR, storing one row per CDR3 protein. The sample records 70,000 to 75,000 distinct CDR3 sequences, 12% being singletons. Source material: whole blood. These receptors all stem from an adult who was a healthcare worker with PCR-confirmed SARS-CoV-2 infection or an uninfected control (not recorded which). Each CDR3 is given with its conserved first and last residue. The D gene is left open where the match is weak. Part of the rows lack a size; the others show once, few, many or a class for expanded clones.

abundance	v_gene	len	j_gene	d_gene	CDR3nt	CDR3aa
many	TRBV12-3/TRBV12-4	15	TRBJ2-7	.	TGTGCCAGCAGCTTAGTCGGGGCGAGCTCCTACGAGCAGTACTTC	CASSLVGASSYEQYF
.	TRBV28	16	TRBJ2-6	.	TGTGCCAGCAGTTCTACAGGAGACTCTGGGGCCAACGTCCTGACTTTC	CASSSTGDSGANVLTF
many	TRBV4-1	18	TRBJ2-1	TRBD2	TGCGCCAGCAGCCAAGGTCGCCTACTAGCGGGAAAAAACAATGAGCAGTTCTTC	CASSQGRLLAGKNNEQFF
few	TRBV5-8	12	TRBJ2-7	TRBD1	TGTGCCAGCAGCGTCACCGGGACAGGGGGCCCCTTC	CASSVTGTGGPF
few	TRBV28	14	TRBJ2-7	TRBD1	TGTGCCAGCAAGGTGAGACAGGGGTCGGCCGAGCAGTACTTC	CASKVRQGSAEQYF
many	TRBV7-9	13	TRBJ1-1	.	TGTGCCAGCAGCTTTTGGGGGAACACTGAAGCTTTCTTT	CASSFWGNTEAFF
.	TRBV29-1	13	TRBJ1-3	.	TGCAGCGTTGTCCCTATTTCTGGAAACACCATATATTTT	CSVVPISGNTIYF
few	TRBV2	13	TRBJ2-7	.	TGTGCCAGCAGCACCCTATGGGGGGCCGAGCAGTACTTC	CASSTLWGAEQYF
.	TRBV28	14	TRBJ2-7	.	TGTGCCAGCACCTTAACGATCAGAGCCTACGAGCAGTACTTC	CASTLTIRAYEQYF
.	TRBV4-1	18	TRBJ2-2	TRBD2	TGCGCCAGCAGCCAAGAAGTCGGACTAGCGTCGAACACCGGGGAGCTGTTTTTT	CASSQEVGLASNTGELFF
many	TRBV20-1	15	TRBJ1-5	TRBD1	TGCAGTGCTGGCTCCGGGACAGCCATATATCAGCCCCAGCATTTT	CSAGSGTAIYQPQHF
few	TRBV30	13	TRBJ1-4	.	TGTGCCTGGAGGCAGGGGAACGGAAAAAAACTGTTTTTT	CAWRQGNGKKLFF
few	TRBV19	14	TRBJ2-1	TRBD2	TGTGCCAGTGCTAGCGGGAGGTCCTACAATGAGCAGTTCTTC	CASASGRSYNEQFF
many	TRBV18	19	TRBJ2-7	TRBD1	TGTGCCAGCTCACCAACACTCCGAGTAGGACAGGGGGCCCCCTACGAGCAGTACTTC	CASSPTLRVGQGAPYEQYF
.	TRBV30	15	TRBJ2-4	TRBD2	TGTGCCTGGAAAGCCGGGACTAGTGACAAAAACATTCAGTACTTC	CAWKAGTSDKNIQYF
.	TRBV30	11	TRBJ2-7	.	TGTGCCTGGAGAGCCCCTTACGAGCAGTACTTC	CAWRAPYEQYF
.	TRBV29-1	14	TRBJ1-2	.	TGCAGCGTTGAAGATTACGGCAGCACCTATGGCTACACCTTC	CSVEDYGSTYGYTF
.	TRBV7-6	16	TRBJ2-1	TRBD2	TGTGCCAGCAGCTCTACTCGACTAGCGGGGTACAATGAGCAGTTCTTC	CASSSTRLAGYNEQFF
many	TRBV12-2	17	TRBJ2-3	.	TGTGCAAGTCGCTTAGAGGGGCCGGGACAGGGGGCAGATACGCAGTATTTT	CASRLEGPGQGADTQYF
.	TRBV5-1	13	TRBJ1-2	.	TGCGCCAGCAGCTTGGACAGTAACTATGGCTACACCTTC	CASSLDSNYGYTF
few	TRBV29-1	14	TRBJ1-1	.	TGCAGCGTTGTTCTAGCAGGGCGGGTTACTGAAGCTTTCTTT	CSVVLAGRVTEAFF
few	TRBV20-1	16	TRBJ2-3	.	TGCAGTGCTAGAGATCTCGTTACGGAGAGCACAGATACGCAGTATTTT	CSARDLVTESTDTQYF
.	TRBV5-6	13	TRBJ1-5	.	TGTGCCAGCAGCTCTGGGGGGGACCAGCCCCAGCATTTT	CASSSGGDQPQHF
many	TRBV30	12	TRBJ2-3	.	TGTGCCTGGAGTTCGAGCACAGATACGCAGTATTTT	CAWSSSTDTQYF
many	TRBV20-1	13	TRBJ2-7	TRBD1	TGCAGTGGCACCGGGACAGGCTTATACGAGCAGTACTTC	CSGTGTGLYEQYF
.	TRBV7-9	16	TRBJ2-3	TRBD2	TGTGCCAGCAGCTTACGGCGCGGGGGGAGCACAGATACGCAGTATTTT	CASSLRRGGSTDTQYF
few	TRBV3-2	12	TRBJ2-7	.	TGTGCCAGCAGCCAGACAGGCCACGAGCAGTACTTC	CASSQTGHEQYF
few	TRBV7-9	16	TRBJ2-7	.	TGTGCCAGCAGCTCTCTTAAGGGGACTTGGTCCTACGAGCAGTACTTC	CASSSLKGTWSYEQYF
many	TRBV5-1	13	TRBJ1-2	.	TGCGCCAGCAGCCCAGCCGGCCCCTATGGCTACACCTTC	CASSPAGPYGYTF
.	TRBV27	16	TRBJ1-2	TRBD1	TGTGCCAGCAGTTTTGATGGCGGCAGGGGGCCGTATGGCTACACCTTC	CASSFDGGRGPYGYTF
.	TRBV29-1	13	TRBJ1-3	.	TGCAGCGTTGATGCGGAGTCTGGAAACACCATATATTTT	CSVDAESGNTIYF
few	TRBV13	14	TRBJ1-1	.	TGTGCCAGCAGCCGCCGGGATGGTAACACTGAAGCTTTCTTT	CASSRRDGNTEAFF
few	TRBV3-1	13	TRBJ2-7	TRBD1	TGTGCCAGCAGCCGGGGACAGATCTACGAGCAGTACTTC	CASSRGQIYEQYF
few	TRBV19	13	TRBJ2-7	.	TGTGCCAGTAGTGCAACAGGACCCTACGAGCAGTACTTC	CASSATGPYEQYF
.	TRBV4-1	16	TRBJ2-2	.	TGCGCCAGCAGCCAAGTGGCTAGCGCGAACACCGGGGAGCTGTTTTTT	CASSQVASANTGELFF
.	TRBV2	22	TRBJ1-6	TRBD1	TGTGCCAGCAGGGCCCCACAGGGGGTCGTGTCCGGGAGGATTTCCTATAATTCACCCCTCCACTTT	CASRAPQGVVSGRISYNSPLHF
many	TRBV9	15	TRBJ2-5	.	TGTGCCAGCAGCCCCCAGGAGGGAGTTCGAGAGACCCAGTACTTC	CASSPQEGVRETQYF
few	TRBV12-3/TRBV12-4	14	TRBJ1-5	.	TGTGCCAGCAGTTTCGTTGGCTTGCGTCAGCCCCAGCATTTT	CASSFVGLRQPQHF
many	TRBV6-5	13	TRBJ1-1	TRBD1	TGTGCCAGCAGTTGGGACAGGGACACTGAAGCTTTCTTT	CASSWDRDTEAFF
.	TRBV11-1	14	TRBJ2-7	.	TGTGCCAGCAGCGTGGACAGCCGTCCCTACGAGCAGTACTTC	CASSVDSRPYEQYF
few	TRBV7-9	16	TRBJ1-4	.	TGTGCCAGCAGCCTATACCGTGGGCAAACTAATGAAAAACTGTTTTTT	CASSLYRGQTNEKLFF
many	TRBV5-3	17	TRBJ2-1	.	TGTGCCAGAAGCGGAGGACGGGGGCTTCGCGGTATATCTGAGCAGTTCTTC	CARSGGRGLRGISEQFF
.	TRBV5-1	14	TRBJ2-7	TRBD1	TGCGCCAGCAGCTACGGGACAGACCCCTACGAGCAGTACTTC	CASSYGTDPYEQYF
.	TRBV29-1	14	TRBJ2-4	TRBD2	TGCAGCGTTGTGGTCAGCGGGACCGCAAACATTCAGTACTTC	CSVVVSGTANIQYF
many	TRBV6-1	13	TRBJ2-7	.	TGTGCCAGCAGTGAGGACAGAGACTACGAGCAGTACTTC	CASSEDRDYEQYF
.	TRBV6-6	17	TRBJ1-3	TRBD1	TGTGCCAGCAGTTTAAAGGGACAGGGGATCTCTGGAAACACCATATATTTT	CASSLKGQGISGNTIYF
many	TRBV29-1	12	TRBJ2-3	.	TGCAGCGTTGTCCCGCCCACAGATACGCAGTATTTT	CSVVPPTDTQYF
few	TRBV11-1	14	TRBJ2-2	.	TGTGCCAGCAGCCCACAGGGGAACACCGGGGAGCTGTTTTTT	CASSPQGNTGELFF
few	TRBV4-1	15	TRBJ1-4	.	TGCGCCAGCAGCCGTTACCGGGACGGTAATGAAAAACTGTTTTTT	CASSRYRDGNEKLFF
many	TRBV29-1	11	TRBJ2-7	.	TGCAGCGTTGGCTCCTCCTACGAGCAGTACTTC	CSVGSSYEQYF
many	TRBV10-1	10	TRBJ2-5	.	TGCGCCAGCATGGGGGAGACCCAGTACTTC	CASMGETQYF
few	TRBV7-9	14	TRBJ2-7	TRBD1	TGTGCCAGCAGCTCGCCCGGGACAGGGGCCCGGCAGTACTTC	CASSSPGTGARQYF
many	TRBV7-3	13	TRBJ2-1	.	TGTGCCAGCAGCCCAGGTACCGGCAATGAGCAGTTCTTC	CASSPGTGNEQFF
.	TRBV11-2	14	TRBJ2-3	.	TGTGCCAGCAGCTTTTCGACGTTGGCAGATACGCAGTATTTT	CASSFSTLADTQYF
few	TRBV29-1	13	TRBJ1-2	TRBD1	TGCAGCGCCGACCAGACAGGGAACTATGGCTACACCTTC	CSADQTGNYGYTF
.	TRBV3-1	16	TRBJ2-1	TRBD2	TGTGCCAGCAGCCATAGAGTCACTAGCGGGGGTGGTGAGCAGTTCTTC	CASSHRVTSGGGEQFF
few	TRBV6-1	14	TRBJ2-5	TRBD2	TGTGCCCTCAACCCCGGGGGGGGCCCAGAGACCCAGTACTTC	CALNPGGGPETQYF